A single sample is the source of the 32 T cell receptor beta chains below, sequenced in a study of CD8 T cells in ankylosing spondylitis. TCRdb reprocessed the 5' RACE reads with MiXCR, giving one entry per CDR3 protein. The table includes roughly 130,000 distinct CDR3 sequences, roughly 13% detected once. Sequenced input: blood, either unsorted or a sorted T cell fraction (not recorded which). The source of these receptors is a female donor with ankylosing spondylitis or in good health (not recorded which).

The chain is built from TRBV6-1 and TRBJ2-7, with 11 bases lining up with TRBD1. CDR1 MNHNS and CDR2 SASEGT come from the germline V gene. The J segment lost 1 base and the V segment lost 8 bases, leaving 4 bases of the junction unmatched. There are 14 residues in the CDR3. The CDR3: CASHRDRGSYEQYF. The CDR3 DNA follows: TGTGCCAGCCACCGGGACAGGGGGTCCTACGAGCAGTACTTC.

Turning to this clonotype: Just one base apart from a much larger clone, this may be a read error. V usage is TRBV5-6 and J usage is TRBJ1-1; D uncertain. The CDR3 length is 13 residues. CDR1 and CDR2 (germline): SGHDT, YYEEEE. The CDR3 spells CASSFGENTDAFF. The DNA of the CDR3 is TGTGCCAGCAGCTTCGGGGAGAACACTGACGCTTTCTTT.

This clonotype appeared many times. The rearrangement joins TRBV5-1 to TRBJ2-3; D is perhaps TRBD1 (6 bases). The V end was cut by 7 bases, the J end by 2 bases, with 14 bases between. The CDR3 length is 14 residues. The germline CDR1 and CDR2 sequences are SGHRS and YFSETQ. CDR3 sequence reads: CASVSRDNTDTQYF. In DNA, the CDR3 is TGCGCCAGCGTCTCCCGGGACAACACAGATACGCAGTATTTT.

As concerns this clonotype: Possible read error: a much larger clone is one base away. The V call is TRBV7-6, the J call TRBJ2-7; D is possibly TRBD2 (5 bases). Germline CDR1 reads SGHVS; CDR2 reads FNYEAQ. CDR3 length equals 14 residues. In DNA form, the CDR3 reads TGTGCCAGCAGCTTAGATCTGGACTCCTACGAGCAGTGCTTC. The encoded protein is CASSLDLDSYEQCF. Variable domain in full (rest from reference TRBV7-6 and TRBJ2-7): GAGVSQSPRYKVTKRGQDVALRCDPISGHVSLYWYRQALGQGPEFLTYFNYEAQQDKSGLPNDRFSAERPEGSISTLTIQRTEQRDSAMYRCASSLDLDSYEQCFGPGTRLTVT.

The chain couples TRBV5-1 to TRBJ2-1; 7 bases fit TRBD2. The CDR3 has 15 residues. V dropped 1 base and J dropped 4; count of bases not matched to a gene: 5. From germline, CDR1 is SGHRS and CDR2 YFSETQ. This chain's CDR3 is CASSLTVSGYNEQFF. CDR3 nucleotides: TGCGCCAGCAGCTTGACGGTTAGCGGGTACAATGAGCAGTTCTTC. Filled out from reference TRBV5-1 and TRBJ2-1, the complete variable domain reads KAGVTQTPRYLIKTRGQQVTLSCSPISGHRSVSWYQQTPGQGLQFLFEYFSETQRNKGNFPGRFSGRQFSNSRSEMNVSTLELGDSALYLCASSLTVSGYNEQFFGPGTRLTVL.

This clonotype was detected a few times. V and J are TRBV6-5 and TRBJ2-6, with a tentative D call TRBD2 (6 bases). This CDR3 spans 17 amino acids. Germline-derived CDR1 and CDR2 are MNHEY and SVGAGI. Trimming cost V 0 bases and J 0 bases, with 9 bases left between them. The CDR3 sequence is CASSYSGLFSGANVLTF. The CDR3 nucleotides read TGTGCCAGCAGTTACTCGGGACTCTTCTCTGGGGCCAACGTCCTGACTTTC.

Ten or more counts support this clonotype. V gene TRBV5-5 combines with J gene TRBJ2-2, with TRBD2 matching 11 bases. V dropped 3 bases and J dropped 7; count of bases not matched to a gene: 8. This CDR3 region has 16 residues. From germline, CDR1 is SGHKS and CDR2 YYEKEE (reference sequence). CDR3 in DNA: TGTGCCAGCAGCTCCCCTGCGCTAGCGGGAGGCGGGGAGCTGTTTTTT. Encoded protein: CASSSPALAGGGELFF.

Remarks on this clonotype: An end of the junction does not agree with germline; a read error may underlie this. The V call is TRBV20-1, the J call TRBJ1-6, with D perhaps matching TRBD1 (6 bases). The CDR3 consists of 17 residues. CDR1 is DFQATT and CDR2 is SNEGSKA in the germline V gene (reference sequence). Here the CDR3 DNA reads TGCAGTGCTAGAGTCCCCGGACAGAGAGGGATAAATTCACCCCTCCACTTC. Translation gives CSARVPGQRGINSPLHF.

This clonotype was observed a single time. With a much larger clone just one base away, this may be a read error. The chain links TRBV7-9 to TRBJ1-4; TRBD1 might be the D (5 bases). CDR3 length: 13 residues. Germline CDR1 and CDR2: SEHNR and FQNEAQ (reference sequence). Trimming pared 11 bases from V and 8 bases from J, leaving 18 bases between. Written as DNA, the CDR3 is TGTGCCGACAGCTTTGGGCAGAAAGAAAAACTGTTTTTT. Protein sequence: CADSFGQKEKLFF. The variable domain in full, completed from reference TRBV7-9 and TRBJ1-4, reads DTGVSQNPRHKITKRGQNVTFRCDPISEHNRLYWYRQTLGQGPEFLTYFQNEAQLEKSRLLSDRFSAERPKGSFSTLEIQRTEQGDSAMYLCADSFGQKEKLFFGSGTQLSVL.

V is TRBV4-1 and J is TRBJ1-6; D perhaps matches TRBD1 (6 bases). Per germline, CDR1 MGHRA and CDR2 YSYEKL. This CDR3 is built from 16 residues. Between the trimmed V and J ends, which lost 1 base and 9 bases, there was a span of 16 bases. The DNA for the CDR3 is TGCGCCAGCAGCCAAGCCTTGGGGGGGGCGAGTTCACCCCTCCACTTT. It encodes CASSQALGGASSPLHF.

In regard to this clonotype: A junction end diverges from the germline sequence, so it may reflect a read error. DNA for the CDR3: TGTGTCAGCAGCCGAACCGGGACAGGGGAATACAATGAGCAGTTCTTC. This codes for CVSSRTGTGEYNEQFF. The gene calls are TRBV4-2 and TRBJ2-1, with 10 bases matching TRBD1. This CDR3 contains 16 residues. Germline V gene sequence: CDR1 LGHNA, CDR2 YNFKEQ.

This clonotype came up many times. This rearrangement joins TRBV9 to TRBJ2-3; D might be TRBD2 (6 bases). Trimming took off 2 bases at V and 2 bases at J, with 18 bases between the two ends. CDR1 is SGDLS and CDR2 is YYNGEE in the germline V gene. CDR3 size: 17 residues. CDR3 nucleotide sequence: TGTGCCAGCAGCGTCGGACGGACTGGGAGGATCACAGATACGCAGTATTTT. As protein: CASSVGRTGRITDTQYF. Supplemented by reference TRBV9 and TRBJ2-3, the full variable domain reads DSGVTQTPKHLITATGQRVTLRCSPRSGDLSVYWYQQSLDQGLQFLIQYYNGEERAKGNILERFSAQQFPDLHSELNLSSLELGDSALYFCASSVGRTGRITDTQYFGPGTRLTVL.

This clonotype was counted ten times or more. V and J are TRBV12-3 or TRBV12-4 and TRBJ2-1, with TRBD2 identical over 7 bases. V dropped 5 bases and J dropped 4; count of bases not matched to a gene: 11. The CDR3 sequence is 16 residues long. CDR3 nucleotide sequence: TGTGCCAGCAGTCAAACTAGGGGAGGGGATTACAATGAGCAGTTCTTC. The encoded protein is CASSQTRGGDYNEQFF.

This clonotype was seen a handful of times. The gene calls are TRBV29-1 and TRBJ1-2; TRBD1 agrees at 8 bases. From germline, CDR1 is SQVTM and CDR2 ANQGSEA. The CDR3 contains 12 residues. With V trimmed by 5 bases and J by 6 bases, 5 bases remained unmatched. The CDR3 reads CSVTQGDDGYTF. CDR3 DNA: TGCAGCGTTACACAGGGGGACGATGGCTACACCTTC.

The CDR3 nucleotides read TGTGCCAGCAACTTGGGACTAGCGAGGGATACGCAGTATTTT. Translation: CASNLGLARDTQYF. The rearrangement joins TRBV12-3 or TRBV12-4 to TRBJ2-3; TRBD2 aligns across 10 bases. V was pared by 7 bases and J by 6 bases, with 7 bases of the junction left unmatched. CDR3 length: 14 amino acids.

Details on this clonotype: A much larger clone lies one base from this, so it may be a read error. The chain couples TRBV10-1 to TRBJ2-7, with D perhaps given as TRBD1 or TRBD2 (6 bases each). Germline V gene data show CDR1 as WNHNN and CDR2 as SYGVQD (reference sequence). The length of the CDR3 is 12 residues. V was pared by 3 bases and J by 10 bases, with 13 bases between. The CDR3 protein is CASSDGKGGQYF. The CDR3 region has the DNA TGCGCCAGCAGTGATGGGAAGGGGGGTCAGTACTTC.

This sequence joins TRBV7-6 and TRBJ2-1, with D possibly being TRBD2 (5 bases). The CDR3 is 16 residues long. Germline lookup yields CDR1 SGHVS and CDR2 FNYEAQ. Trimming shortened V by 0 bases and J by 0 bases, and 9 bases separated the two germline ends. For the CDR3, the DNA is TGTGCCAGCAGCTTAGCGAGAGGGAGCTCCTACAATGAGCAGTTCTTC. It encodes CASSLARGSSYNEQFF.

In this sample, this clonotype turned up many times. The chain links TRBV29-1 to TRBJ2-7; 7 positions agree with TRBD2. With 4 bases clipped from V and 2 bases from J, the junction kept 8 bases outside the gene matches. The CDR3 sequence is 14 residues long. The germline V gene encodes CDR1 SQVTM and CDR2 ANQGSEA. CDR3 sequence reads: CSVVPGGPAYEQYF. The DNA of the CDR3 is TGCAGCGTTGTGCCGGGGGGTCCGGCCTACGAGCAGTACTTC.

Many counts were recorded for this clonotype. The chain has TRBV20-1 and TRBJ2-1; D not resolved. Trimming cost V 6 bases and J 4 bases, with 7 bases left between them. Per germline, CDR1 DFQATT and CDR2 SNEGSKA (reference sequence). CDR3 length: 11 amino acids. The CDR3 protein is CSAAVYNEQFF. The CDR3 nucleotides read TGCAGTGCGGCTGTTTACAATGAGCAGTTCTTC.

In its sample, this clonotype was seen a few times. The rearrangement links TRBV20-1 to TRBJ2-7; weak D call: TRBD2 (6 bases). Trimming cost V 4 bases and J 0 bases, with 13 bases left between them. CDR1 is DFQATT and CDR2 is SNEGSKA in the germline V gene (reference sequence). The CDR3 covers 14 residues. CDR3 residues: CSAIGSGRSYEQYF. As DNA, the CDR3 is TGCAGTGCTATCGGCAGCGGGCGCTCCTACGAGCAGTACTTC.

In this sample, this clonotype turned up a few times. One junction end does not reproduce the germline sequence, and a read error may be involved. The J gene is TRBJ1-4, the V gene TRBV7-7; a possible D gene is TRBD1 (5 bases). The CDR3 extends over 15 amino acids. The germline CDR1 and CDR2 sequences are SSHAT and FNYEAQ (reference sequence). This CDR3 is CASSLAKGPGEKLFF. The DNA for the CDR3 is TGTGCTAGCAGCTTAGCGAAGGGGCCGGGAGAAAAACTGTTTTTT.

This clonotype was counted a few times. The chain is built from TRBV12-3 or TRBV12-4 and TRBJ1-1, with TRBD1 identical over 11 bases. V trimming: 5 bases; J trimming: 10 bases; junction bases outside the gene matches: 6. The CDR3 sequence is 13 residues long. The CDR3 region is CASSQDRGLGAFF. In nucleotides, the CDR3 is TGTGCCAGCAGTCAGGACAGGGGGCTGGGAGCTTTCTTT.

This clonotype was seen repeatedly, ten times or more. In DNA form, the CDR3 reads TGTGCCAGCAGTTTGGGGCCCCCTCAGCCCCAGCATTTT. Its translation: CASSLGPPQPQHF. The chain uses TRBV12-3 or TRBV12-4 and TRBJ1-5, with TRBD1 as a possible D gene (5 bases). The CDR3 totals 13 residues. V gave up 3 bases and J gave up 6 bases, with 9 bases separating them.

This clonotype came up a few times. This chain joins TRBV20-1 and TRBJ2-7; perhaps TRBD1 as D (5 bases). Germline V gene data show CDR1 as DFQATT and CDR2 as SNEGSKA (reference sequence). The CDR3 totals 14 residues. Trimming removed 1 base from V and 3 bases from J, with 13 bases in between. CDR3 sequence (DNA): TGCAGTGCTAGAGCGGTTCAGGGTGGCTACGAGCAGTACTTC. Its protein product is CSARAVQGGYEQYF.

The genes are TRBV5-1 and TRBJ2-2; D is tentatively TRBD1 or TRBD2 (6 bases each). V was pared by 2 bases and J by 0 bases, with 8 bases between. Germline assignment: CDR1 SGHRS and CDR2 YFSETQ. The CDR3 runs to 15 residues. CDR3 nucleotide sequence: TGCGCCAGCAGCTTCGGGGGCCCGAACACCGGGGAGCTGTTTTTT. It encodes CASSFGGPNTGELFF.

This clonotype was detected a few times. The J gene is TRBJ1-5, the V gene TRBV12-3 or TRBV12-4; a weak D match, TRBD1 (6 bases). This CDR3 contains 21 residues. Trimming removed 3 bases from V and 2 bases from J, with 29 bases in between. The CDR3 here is CASSFGRRGGVGLFGNQPQHF. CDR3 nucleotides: TGTGCCAGCAGTTTTGGCAGACGAGGGGGAGTAGGGCTGTTTGGCAATCAGCCCCAGCATTTT.

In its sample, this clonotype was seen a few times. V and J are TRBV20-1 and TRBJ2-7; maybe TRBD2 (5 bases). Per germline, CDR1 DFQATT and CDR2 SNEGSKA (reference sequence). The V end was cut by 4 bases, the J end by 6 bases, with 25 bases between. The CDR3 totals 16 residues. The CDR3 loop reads CSATRTFNSDPFEQYF. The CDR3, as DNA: TGCAGTGCTACCAGGACTTTCAACAGCGACCCCTTCGAGCAGTACTTC.

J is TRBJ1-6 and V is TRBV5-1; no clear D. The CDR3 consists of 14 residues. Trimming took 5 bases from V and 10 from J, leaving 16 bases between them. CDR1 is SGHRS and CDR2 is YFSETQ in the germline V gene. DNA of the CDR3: TGCGCCAGCAGGTATGTCGACCAGCGGTCACCCCTCCACTTT. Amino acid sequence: CASRYVDQRSPLHF.

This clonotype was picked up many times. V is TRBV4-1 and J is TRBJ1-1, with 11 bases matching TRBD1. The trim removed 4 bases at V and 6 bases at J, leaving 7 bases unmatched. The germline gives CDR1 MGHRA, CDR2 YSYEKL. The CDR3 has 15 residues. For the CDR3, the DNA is TGCGCCAGCAGCCTCTCCCCGGGACAGGGGGCTGAAGCTTTCTTT. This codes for CASSLSPGQGAEAFF.

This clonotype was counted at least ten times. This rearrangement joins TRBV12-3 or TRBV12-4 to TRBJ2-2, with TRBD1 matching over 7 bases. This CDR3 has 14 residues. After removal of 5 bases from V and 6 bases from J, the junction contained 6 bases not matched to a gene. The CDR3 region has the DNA TGTGCCAGCAGTCCCGACAGGGAAGCCGGGGAGCTGTTTTTT. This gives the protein CASSPDREAGELFF.

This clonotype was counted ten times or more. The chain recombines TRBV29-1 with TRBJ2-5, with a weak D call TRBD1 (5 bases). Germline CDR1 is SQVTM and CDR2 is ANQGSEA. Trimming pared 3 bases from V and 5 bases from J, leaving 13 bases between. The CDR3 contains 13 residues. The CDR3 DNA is TGCAGCGTTGATCGGACCCAGGGTGAGACCCAGTACTTC. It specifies CSVDRTQGETQYF.

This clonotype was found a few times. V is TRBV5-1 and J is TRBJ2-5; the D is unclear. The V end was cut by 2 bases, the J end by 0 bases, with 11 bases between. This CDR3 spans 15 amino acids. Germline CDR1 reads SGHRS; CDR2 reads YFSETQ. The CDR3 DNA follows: TGCGCCAGCAGCTTCATACGGGCAGACCAAGAGACCCAGTACTTC. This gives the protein CASSFIRADQETQYF.